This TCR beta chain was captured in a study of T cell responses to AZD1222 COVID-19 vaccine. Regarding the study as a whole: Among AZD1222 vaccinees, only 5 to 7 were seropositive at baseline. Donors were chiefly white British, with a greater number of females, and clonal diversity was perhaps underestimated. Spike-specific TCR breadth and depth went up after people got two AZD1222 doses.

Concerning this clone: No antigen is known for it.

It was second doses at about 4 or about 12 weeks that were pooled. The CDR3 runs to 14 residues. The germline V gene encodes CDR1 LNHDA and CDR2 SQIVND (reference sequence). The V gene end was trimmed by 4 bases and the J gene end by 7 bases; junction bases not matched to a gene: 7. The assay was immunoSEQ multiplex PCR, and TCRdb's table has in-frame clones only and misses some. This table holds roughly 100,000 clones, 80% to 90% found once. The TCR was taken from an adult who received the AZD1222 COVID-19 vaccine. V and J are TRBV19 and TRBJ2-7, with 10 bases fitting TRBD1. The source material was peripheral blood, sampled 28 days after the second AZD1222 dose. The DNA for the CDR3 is TGTGCCAGTAGTAGACAGGGGGCCTGGCTAGAGCAGTACTTC. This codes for CASSRQGAWLEQYF.